These T cell receptor beta chains were read from a single sample in a study of shared clonotypes between healthy human individuals. Clones were sequenced by immunoSEQ multiplex PCR, and TCRdb holds only the in-frame ones, with some missing. The sample includes 1,400,000 or so clones, 97% to 99% seen only once; the top ten take about 0.4%. Source material: naive CD4+ T cells sorted from blood. Receptor source: a man in his thirties or forties in good health. Each CDR3 is given without its conserved first and last residue. Fields, in order: V gene, J gene, CDR3 protein.

TRBV7-9,TRBJ2-2,ASSRYTGELF
TRBV7-9,TRBJ2-5,ASSLSGGEETQY
TRBV6-4,TRBJ2-6,ASRSSSGANVLT
TRBV14,TRBJ2-2,ASSPLPDRFSGELF
TRBV18,TRBJ2-5,ASSPPVEETQY
TRBV18,TRBJ1-5,ASSSAGDQPQH
TRBV27,TRBJ2-3,ASSLYRTTDTQY
TRBV5-1,TRBJ1-3,ASSLGTSGNTIY
TRBV6-6,TRBJ1-5,ASSYRGQNQPQH
TRBV7-2,TRBJ2-7,ASSPGLASYEQY
TRBV7-3,TRBJ2-3,ASSLTWASGRDTQY
TRBV6-6,TRBJ2-2,ASSKGGGAGTGELF